This T cell receptor (beta chain) originates from a study of early T cells in non-severe SARS-CoV-2 infection. About the study: Sequencing targeted bulk RNA from unsorted whole blood, leaving chains unpaired. General study findings and limits: The matching step, a VDJdb search, favored anti-spike CD8 responses and missed private and CD4 specificities.

V dropped 4 bases and J dropped 5 bases, with 12 bases sitting between them. The CDR3 length is 13 residues. Germline CDR1 is MGHRA and CDR2 is YSYEKL. Unique molecular identifiers were attached to individual cDNA molecules. Using its own MiXCR run on the 5' RACE reads, TCRdb lists one record per CDR3 protein. The sample includes tens of thousands of distinct CDR3 sequences, around 6.5% of them seen just once. This clonotype appeared a few times. Antigen specificity is unknown. The chain has TRBV4-1 and TRBJ2-7, with D uncertain. The clonotype comes from an adult who was a healthcare worker with PCR-confirmed SARS-CoV-2 infection or an uninfected control (not recorded which). The material was whole blood, obtained at baseline. CDR3 DNA: TGCGCCAGCAGCCCTAACAACTTTAACGAGCAGTACTTC. Protein sequence: CASSPNNFNEQYF.